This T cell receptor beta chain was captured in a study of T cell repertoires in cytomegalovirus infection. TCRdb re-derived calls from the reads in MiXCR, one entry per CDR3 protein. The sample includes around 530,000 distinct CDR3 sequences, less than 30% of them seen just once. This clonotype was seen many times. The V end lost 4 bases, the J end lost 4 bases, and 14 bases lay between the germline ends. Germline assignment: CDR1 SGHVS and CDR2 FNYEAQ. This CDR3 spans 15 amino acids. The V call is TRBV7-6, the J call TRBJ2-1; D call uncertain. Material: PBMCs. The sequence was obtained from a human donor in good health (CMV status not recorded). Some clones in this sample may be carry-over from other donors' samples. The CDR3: CASSSEDTNYNEQFF. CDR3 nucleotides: TGTGCCAGCAGCTCCGAAGATACTAATTACAATGAGCAGTTCTTC.